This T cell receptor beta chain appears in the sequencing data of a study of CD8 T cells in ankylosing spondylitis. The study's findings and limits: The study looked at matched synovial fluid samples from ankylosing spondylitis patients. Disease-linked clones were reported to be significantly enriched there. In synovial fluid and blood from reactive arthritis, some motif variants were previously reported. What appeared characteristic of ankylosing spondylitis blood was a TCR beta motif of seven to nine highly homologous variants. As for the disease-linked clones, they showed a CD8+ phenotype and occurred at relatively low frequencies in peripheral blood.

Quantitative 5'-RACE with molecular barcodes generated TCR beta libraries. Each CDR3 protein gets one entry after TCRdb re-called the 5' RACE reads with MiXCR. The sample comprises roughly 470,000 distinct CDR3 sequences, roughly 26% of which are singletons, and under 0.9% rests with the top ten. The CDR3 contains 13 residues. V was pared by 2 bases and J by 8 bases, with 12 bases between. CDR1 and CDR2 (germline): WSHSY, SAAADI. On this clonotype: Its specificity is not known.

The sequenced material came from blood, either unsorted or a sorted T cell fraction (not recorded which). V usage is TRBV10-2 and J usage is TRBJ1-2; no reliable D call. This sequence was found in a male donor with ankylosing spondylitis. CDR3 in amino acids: CASSEGPLRGYTF. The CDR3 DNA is TGCGCCAGCAGTGAGGGGCCCCTTAGGGGCTACACCTTC.